What follows describes a single T cell receptor (beta chain). Its target is unknown. The sample comes from a study of T cell responses to AZD1222 COVID-19 vaccine. Study background: Second-dose intervals near 4 or 12 weeks were combined. Study-wide results and limits: The repertoires were collected only after the peak T cell response.

Produced via immunoSEQ multiplex PCR; TCRdb's table is partial and in-frame only. Of about 79,000 clones listed, 80% were seen once; the top ten hold less than 25%. CDR1 and CDR2 (germline): MGHRA, YSYEKL. The V gene lost 2 bases and the J gene lost 2 bases, with 18 bases spanning the gap. The CDR3 runs 17 residues. This chain connects TRBV4-1 to TRBJ1-2, with D uncertain. The clonotype comes from an adult in good health. Sequences were derived from peripheral blood, sampled on day 0 of AZD1222 vaccination. As DNA, the CDR3 is TGCGCCAGCAGCCAACTCTTCCGGGTCTTCAAAAACTATGGCTACACCTTC. This translates into CASSQLFRVFKNYGYTF.